This T cell receptor beta chain emerged from a study of CD8 T cells in Susac syndrome. RNA was extracted with the RNeasy kit, and a quantity of about 0.5 to 1 ug was reverse transcribed using random hexamers. Each CDR3 protein gets one entry after TCRdb re-called the immunoSEQ multiplex PCR reads with MiXCR. The sample has some 120,000 distinct CDR3 sequences; approximately 94% are singletons. V was trimmed by 8 bases and J by 0 bases, leaving 10 bases between them. Germline CDR1 MNHEY, CDR2 SMNVEV (reference sequence). The CDR3 covers 13 residues. The chain links TRBV27 to TRBJ1-1; no clear D. The receptor's source is a human donor with multiple sclerosis. The sample was CD4+ T cells from PBMCs. Written as DNA, the CDR3 is TGTGCCAGCGGCGTAAAGTTGAACACTGAAGCTTTCTTT. Translated, it gives CASGVKLNTEAFF.